The 10 T cell receptor beta chains reported below all come from one sample, sequenced in a study of blood T cell repertoires in COVID-19. TCRdb keeps only in-frame clones here, not all; method: immunoSEQ multiplex PCR. The repertoire has about 260,000 clones, around 90% of them found once; the top ten carry around 0.67%. Sequenced input: peripheral blood. These receptors all stem from a human donor in a cohort sampled during active COVID-19.

This clone was seen once. The J gene is TRBJ2-7, the V gene TRBV9; 9 nucleotides match TRBD2. The ends lost 3 bases at V and 0 bases at J; junction bases unmatched: 4. The CDR3 contains 15 residues. Germline loops: CDR1 SGDLS, CDR2 YYNGEE. The CDR3 is CASSGGGGASYEQYF. The CDR3 region has the DNA TGTGCCAGCAGCGGGGGCGGGGGGGCCTCCTACGAGCAGTACTTC. Full variable domain (remainder filled in from reference TRBV9 and TRBJ2-7): DSGVTQTPKHLITATGQRVTLRCSPRSGDLSVYWYQQSLDQGLQFLIQYYNGEERAKGNILERFSAQQFPDLHSELNLSSLELGDSALYFCASSGGGGASYEQYFGPGTRLTVT.

This clone was recorded only once. The genes are TRBV9 and TRBJ2-5; 7 positions agree with TRBD2. V trimming: 4 bases; J trimming: 2 bases; junction bases outside the gene matches: 5. The CDR3 has 14 amino acids. Per germline, CDR1 SGDLS and CDR2 YYNGEE. The DNA for the CDR3 is TGTGCCAGCAGCCGAGGGGACTATCAAGAGACCCAGTACTTC. Its translation is CASSRGDYQETQYF. Based on the CDR3 plus reference TRBV9 and TRBJ2-5, the full variable domain is DSGVTQTPKHLITATGQRVTLRCSPRSGDLSVYWYQQSLDQGLQFLIQYYNGEERAKGNILERFSAQQFPDLHSELNLSSLELGDSALYFCASSRGDYQETQYFGPGTRLLVL.

The V and J genes are TRBV14 and TRBJ2-7, with 7 bases lining up with TRBD1. From germline, CDR1 is SGHDN and CDR2 FVKESK. The CDR3 contains 13 residues. V gave up 4 bases and J gave up 8 bases; unmatched junction bases: 8. CDR3: CASSLPGTEKQYF. The CDR3 DNA reads TGTGCCAGCAGCCTCCCCGGGACAGAGAAGCAGTACTTC.

This clone showed up just once. The rearrangement links TRBV5-1 to TRBJ1-1; 10 bases align to TRBD1. The germline V gene encodes CDR1 SGHRS and CDR2 YFSETQ. Germline trimming cut 4 bases from V and 0 bases from J; bases unmatched to any gene: 3. This CDR3 region has 15 residues. This chain's CDR3 is CASSVDRGMNTEAFF. In DNA, the CDR3 is TGCGCCAGCAGCGTGGACAGGGGGATGAACACTGAAGCTTTCTTT.

The V and J genes are TRBV7-3 and TRBJ1-1; possibly TRBD1 for D (5 bases). Trimming stripped 5 bases from V and 5 bases from J, with 12 bases between. The V gene's germline CDR1 is SGHTA and CDR2 FQGTGA. The CDR3 covers 13 residues. The CDR3 sequence: CASSPRSGTEAFF. DNA for the CDR3: TGTGCCAGCAGCCCGAGGTCAGGGACTGAAGCTTTCTTT.

V is TRBV4-1 and J is TRBJ1-3; TRBD1 is a possible D gene (6 bases). V was cut by 1 base and J by 5 bases, with 12 bases left in between. The length of the CDR3 is 15 residues. CDR1 is MGHRA and CDR2 is YSYEKL in the germline V gene. The CDR3 here is CASSQGSGDRNTIYF. The DNA for the CDR3 is TGCGCCAGCAGCCAAGGATCAGGGGATCGAAACACCATATATTTT.

This chain connects TRBV4-2 to TRBJ2-7; 11 bases fit TRBD2. The CDR3 runs to 17 residues. CDR1 LGHNA and CDR2 YNFKEQ come from the germline V gene. Trimming took 0 bases from V and 5 from J; bases not matched to a gene: 9. The CDR3 loop is CASSQDTAGTSGNEQYF. The CDR3 bases are TGTGCCAGCAGCCAAGATACAGCTGGGACTAGCGGCAACGAGCAGTACTTC.

The genes are TRBV30 and TRBJ1-2; the D gene is possibly TRBD1 (6 bases). Per the germline V gene, CDR1 is GTSNPN and CDR2 is SVGIG (reference sequence). V was pared by 5 bases and J by 2 bases, with 9 bases between. The CDR3 sequence is 12 residues long. CDR3 sequence: CAWSTGNYGYTF. The DNA for the CDR3 is TGTGCCTGGTCCACAGGGAACTATGGCTACACCTTC.

This chain links TRBV11-2 with TRBJ1-1; D unresolved. This CDR3 spans 13 amino acids. Trimming took off 0 bases at V and 8 bases at J, with 10 bases between the two ends. CDR1 is SGHAT, CDR2 FQNNGV, per germline. This CDR3 reads CASSLDPGMEAFF. CDR3 DNA sequence: TGTGCCAGCAGCTTAGACCCCGGGATGGAAGCTTTCTTT.

The chain has TRBV6-2 or TRBV6-3 and TRBJ1-6; no reliable D call. Germline loops: CDR1 MNHEY, CDR2 SVGEGT. CDR3 length: 15 residues. The ends were cut back, 5 bases at V and 8 bases at J, with 16 bases in the middle. The CDR3: CASSRTTRIDSPLHF. CDR3 DNA sequence: TGTGCCAGCAGTCGCACGACAAGGATTGATTCACCCCTCCACTTT.